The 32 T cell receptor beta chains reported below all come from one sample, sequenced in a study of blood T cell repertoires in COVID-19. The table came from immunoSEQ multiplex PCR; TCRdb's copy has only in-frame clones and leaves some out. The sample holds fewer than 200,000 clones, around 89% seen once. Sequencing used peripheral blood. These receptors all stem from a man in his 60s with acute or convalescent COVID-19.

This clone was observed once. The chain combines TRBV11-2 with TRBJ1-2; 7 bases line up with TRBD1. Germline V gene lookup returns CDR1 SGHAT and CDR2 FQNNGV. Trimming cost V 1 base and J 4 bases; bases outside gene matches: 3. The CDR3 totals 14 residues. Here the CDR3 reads CASSLGQGRYGYTF. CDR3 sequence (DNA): TGTGCCAGCAGCTTAGGACAGGGACGCTATGGCTACACCTTC. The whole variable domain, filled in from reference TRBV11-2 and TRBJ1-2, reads EAGVAQSPRYKIIEKRQSVAFWCNPISGHATLYWYQQILGQGPKLLIQFQNNGVVDDSQLPKDRFSAERLKGVDSTLKIQPAKLEDSAVYLCASSLGQGRYGYTFGSGTRLTVV.

The CDR3 DNA reads as TGCGCCAGCAGCTTGGATACAGGGTCCACTGAAGCTTTCTTT. It is translated as CASSLDTGSTEAFF. The V and J genes are TRBV5-1 and TRBJ1-1; tentative D call: TRBD1 (6 bases). The CDR3 spans 14 residues. Germline V gene sequence: CDR1 SGHRS, CDR2 YFSETQ. V lost 0 bases and J lost 4, with 10 bases in between.

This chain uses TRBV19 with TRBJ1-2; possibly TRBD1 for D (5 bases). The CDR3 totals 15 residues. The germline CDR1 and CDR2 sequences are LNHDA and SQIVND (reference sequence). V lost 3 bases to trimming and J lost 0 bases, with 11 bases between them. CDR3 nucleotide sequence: TGTGCCAGTAGTATCCAGGGCCTCACTAACTATGGCTACACCTTC. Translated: CASSIQGLTNYGYTF.

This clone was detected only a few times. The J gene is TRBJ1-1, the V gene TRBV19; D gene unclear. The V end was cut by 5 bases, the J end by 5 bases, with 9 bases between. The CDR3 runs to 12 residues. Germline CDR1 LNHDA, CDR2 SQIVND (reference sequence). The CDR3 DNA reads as TGTGCCAGTAGTCTCAGGAGGACTGAAGCTTTCTTT. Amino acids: CASSLRRTEAFF.

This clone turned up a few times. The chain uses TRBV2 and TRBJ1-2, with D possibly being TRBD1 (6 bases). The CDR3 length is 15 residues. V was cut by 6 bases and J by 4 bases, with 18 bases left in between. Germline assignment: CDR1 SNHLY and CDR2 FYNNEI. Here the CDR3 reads CASSLNAGVGYGYTF. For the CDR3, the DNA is TGTGCCAGCAGCTTAAACGCAGGGGTAGGCTATGGCTACACCTTC. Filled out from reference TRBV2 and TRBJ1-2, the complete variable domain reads EPEVTQTPSHQVTQMGQEVILRCVPISNHLYFYWYRQILGQKVEFLVSFYNNEISEKSEIFDDQFSVERPDGSNFTLKIRSTKLEDSAMYFCASSLNAGVGYGYTFGSGTRLTVV.

CDR3: CAHSRGEGQPQHF. For the CDR3, the DNA is TGTGCCCATAGTCGTGGGGAGGGTCAGCCCCAGCATTTT. The V and J genes are TRBV7-9 and TRBJ1-5; D gene unclear. The CDR3 extends over 13 amino acids. The germline CDR1 and CDR2 sequences are SEHNR and FQNEAQ (reference sequence). Trimming took off 11 bases at V and 6 bases at J, with 17 bases between the two ends.

Written as DNA, the CDR3 is TGTGCCACCAGCCTGTACATGGAGACCCAGTACTTC. It translates to CATSLYMETQYF. This sequence joins TRBV15 and TRBJ2-5, with D uncertain. The germline gives CDR1 LNHNV, CDR2 YYDKDF (reference sequence). Trimming stripped 5 bases from V and 5 bases from J, with 9 bases between. The CDR3 is 12 residues long.

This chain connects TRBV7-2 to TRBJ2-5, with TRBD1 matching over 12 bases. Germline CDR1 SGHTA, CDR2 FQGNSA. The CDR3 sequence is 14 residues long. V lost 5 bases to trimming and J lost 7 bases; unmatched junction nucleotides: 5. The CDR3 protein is CASSPGQGAGTQYF. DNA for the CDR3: TGTGCCAGCAGCCCGGGACAGGGGGCCGGGACCCAGTACTTC.

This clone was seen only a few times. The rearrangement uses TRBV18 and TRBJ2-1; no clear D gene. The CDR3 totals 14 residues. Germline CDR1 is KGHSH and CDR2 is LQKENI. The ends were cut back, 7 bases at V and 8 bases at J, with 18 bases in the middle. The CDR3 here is CASLETRPNDEQFF. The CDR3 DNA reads TGTGCCAGCTTAGAGACTCGCCCTAACGATGAGCAGTTCTTC. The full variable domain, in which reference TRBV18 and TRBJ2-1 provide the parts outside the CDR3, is NAGVMQNPRHLVRRRGQEARLRCSPMKGHSHVYWYRQLPEEGLKFMVYLQKENIIDESGMPKERFSAEFPKEGPSILRIQQVVRGDSAAYFCASLETRPNDEQFFGPGTRLTVL.

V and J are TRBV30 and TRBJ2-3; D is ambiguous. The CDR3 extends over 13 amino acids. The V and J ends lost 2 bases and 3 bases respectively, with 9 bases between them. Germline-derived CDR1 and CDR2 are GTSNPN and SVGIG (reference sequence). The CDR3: CAWSPRLTDTQYF. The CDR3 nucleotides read TGTGCCTGGAGTCCCAGACTTACAGATACGCAGTATTTT.

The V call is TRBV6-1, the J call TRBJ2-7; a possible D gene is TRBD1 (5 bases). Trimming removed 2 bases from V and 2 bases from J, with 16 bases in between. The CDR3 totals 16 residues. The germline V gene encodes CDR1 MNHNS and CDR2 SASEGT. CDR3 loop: CASSEWVGAVAYEQYV. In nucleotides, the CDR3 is TGTGCCAGCAGTGAATGGGTAGGGGCCGTAGCCTACGAGCAGTACGTC.

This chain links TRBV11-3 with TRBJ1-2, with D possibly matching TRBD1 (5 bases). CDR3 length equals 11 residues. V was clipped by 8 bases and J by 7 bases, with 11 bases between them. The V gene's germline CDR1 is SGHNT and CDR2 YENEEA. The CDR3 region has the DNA TGTGCCAGCCGCGGGGGGGGTGGCTACACCTTC. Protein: CASRGGGGYTF.

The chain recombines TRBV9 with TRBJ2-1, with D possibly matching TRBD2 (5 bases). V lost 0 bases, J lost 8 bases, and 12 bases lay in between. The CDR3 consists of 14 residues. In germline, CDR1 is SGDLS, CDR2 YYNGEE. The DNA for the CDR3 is TGTGCCAGCAGCGTAGAGACTATCGGCTATGAGCAGTTCTTC. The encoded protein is CASSVETIGYEQFF.

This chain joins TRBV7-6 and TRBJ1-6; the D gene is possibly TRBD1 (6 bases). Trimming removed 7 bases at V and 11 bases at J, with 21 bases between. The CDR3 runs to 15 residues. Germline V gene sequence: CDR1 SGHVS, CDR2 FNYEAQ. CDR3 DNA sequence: TGTGCCAGCACCTCACTCCCGGACAGTACTACACCCCTCCACTTT. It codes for CASTSLPDSTTPLHF. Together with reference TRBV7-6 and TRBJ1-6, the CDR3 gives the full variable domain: GAGVSQSPRYKVTKRGQDVALRCDPISGHVSLYWYRQALGQGPEFLTYFNYEAQQDKSGLPNDRFSAERPEGSISTLTIQRTEQRDSAMYRCASTSLPDSTTPLHFGNGTRLTVT.

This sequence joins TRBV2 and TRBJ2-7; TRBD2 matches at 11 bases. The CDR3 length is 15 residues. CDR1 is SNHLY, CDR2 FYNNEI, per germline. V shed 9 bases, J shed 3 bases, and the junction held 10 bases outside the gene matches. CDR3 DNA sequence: TGTGCCAGATCCACCGGGACTAGCGGAATCTACGAGCAGTACTTC. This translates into CARSTGTSGIYEQYF. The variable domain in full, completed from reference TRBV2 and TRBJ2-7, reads EPEVTQTPSHQVTQMGQEVILRCVPISNHLYFYWYRQILGQKVEFLVSFYNNEISEKSEIFDDQFSVERPDGSNFTLKIRSTKLEDSAMYFCARSTGTSGIYEQYFGPGTRLTVT.

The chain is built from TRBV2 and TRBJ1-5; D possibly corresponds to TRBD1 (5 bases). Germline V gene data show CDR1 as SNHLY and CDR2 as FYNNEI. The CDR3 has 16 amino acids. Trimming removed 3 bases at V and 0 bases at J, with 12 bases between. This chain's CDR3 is CASSDEETVSNQPQHF. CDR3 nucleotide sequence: TGTGCCAGCAGTGATGAGGAGACAGTTAGCAATCAGCCCCAGCATTTT.

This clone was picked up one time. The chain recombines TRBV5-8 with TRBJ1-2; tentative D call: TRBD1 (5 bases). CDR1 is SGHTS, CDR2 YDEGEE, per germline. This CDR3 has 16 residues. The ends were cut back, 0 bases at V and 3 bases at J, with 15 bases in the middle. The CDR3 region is CASSLGLTQGDYGYTF. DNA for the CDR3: TGTGCCAGCAGCTTGGGTCTGACCCAGGGCGACTATGGCTACACCTTC.

CDR3: CASSPLTGGEDGYTF. The CDR3 DNA reads TGTGCCAGCTCACCACTTACAGGGGGCGAAGATGGCTACACCTTC. J is TRBJ1-2 and V is TRBV18, with TRBD1 matching 9 bases. Trimming removed 1 base from V and 6 bases from J; junction bases left unmatched: 6. The CDR3 length is 15 residues. CDR1 is KGHSH and CDR2 is LQKENI in the germline V gene.

CDR3 loop: CASSHGGLEAFF. The CDR3 DNA reads TGCGCCAGCAGCCACGGCGGGCTAGAAGCTTTCTTT. The chain joins TRBV5-1 to TRBJ1-1; D unclear. Trimming shortened V by 4 bases and J by 8 bases, and 12 bases separated the two germline ends. CDR1 is SGHRS, CDR2 YFSETQ, per germline. CDR3 size: 12 residues. Using reference TRBV5-1 and TRBJ1-1 for the parts outside the CDR3, the full variable domain is KAGVTQTPRYLIKTRGQQVTLSCSPISGHRSVSWYQQTPGQGLQFLFEYFSETQRNKGNFPGRFSGRQFSNSRSEMNVSTLELGDSALYLCASSHGGLEAFFGQGTRLTVV.

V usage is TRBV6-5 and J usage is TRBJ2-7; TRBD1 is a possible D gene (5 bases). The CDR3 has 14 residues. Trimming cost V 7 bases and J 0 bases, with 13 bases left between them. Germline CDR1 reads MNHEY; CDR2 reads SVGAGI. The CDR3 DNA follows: TGTGCCAGCACGATTATCCAGGGCTCCTACGAGCAGTACTTC. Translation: CASTIIQGSYEQYF.

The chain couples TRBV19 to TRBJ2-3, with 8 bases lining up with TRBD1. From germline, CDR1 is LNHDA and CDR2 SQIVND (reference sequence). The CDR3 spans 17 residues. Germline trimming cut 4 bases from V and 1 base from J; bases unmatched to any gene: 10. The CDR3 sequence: CASSRRTGPSGTDTQYF. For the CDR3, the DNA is TGTGCCAGTAGTAGACGGACAGGGCCCTCGGGCACAGATACGCAGTATTTT.

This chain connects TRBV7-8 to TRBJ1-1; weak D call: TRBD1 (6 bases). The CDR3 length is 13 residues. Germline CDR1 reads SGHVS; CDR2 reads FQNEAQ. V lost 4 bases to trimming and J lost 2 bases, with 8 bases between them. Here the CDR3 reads CASSSDRNTEAFF. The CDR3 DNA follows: TGTGCCAGCAGCTCGGACAGAAACACTGAAGCTTTCTTT.

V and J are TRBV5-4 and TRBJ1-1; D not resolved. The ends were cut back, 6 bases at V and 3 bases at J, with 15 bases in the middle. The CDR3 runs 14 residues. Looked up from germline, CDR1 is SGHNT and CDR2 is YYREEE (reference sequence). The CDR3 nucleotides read TGTGCCAGCACCGGTTCCTCTCCACACACTGAAGCTTTCTTT. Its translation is CASTGSSPHTEAFF.

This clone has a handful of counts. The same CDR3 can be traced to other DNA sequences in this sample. CDR3 region: CASSSDRGSYNEQFF. In DNA, the CDR3 is TGTGCCAGCAGCTCGGACAGGGGCTCCTACAATGAGCAGTTCTTC. The chain joins TRBV7-3 to TRBJ2-1; 9 bases map to TRBD1. The germline gives CDR1 SGHTA, CDR2 FQGTGA. CDR3 size: 15 residues. The junction had 1 base not matched to a gene; V was cut back by 4 bases and J by 0 bases.

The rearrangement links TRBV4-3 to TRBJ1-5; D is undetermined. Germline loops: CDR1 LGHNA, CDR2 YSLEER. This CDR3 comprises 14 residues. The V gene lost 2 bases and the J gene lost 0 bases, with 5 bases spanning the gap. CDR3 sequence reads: CASSQFNSNQPQHF. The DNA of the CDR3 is TGCGCCAGCAGCCAATTCAATAGCAATCAGCCCCAGCATTTT.

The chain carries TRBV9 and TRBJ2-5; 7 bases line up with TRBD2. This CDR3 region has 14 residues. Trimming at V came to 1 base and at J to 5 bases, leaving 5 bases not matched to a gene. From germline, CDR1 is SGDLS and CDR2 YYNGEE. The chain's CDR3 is CASSVRLAGETQYF. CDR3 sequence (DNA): TGTGCCAGCAGCGTAAGACTAGCTGGGGAGACCCAGTACTTC. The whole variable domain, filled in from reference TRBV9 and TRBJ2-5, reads DSGVTQTPKHLITATGQRVTLRCSPRSGDLSVYWYQQSLDQGLQFLIQYYNGEERAKGNILERFSAQQFPDLHSELNLSSLELGDSALYFCASSVRLAGETQYFGPGTRLLVL.

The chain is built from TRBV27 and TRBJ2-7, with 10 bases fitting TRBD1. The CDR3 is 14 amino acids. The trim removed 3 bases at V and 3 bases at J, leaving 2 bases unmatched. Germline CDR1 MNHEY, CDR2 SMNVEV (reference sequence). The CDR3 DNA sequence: TGTGCCAGCAGTTTTGGGACAGGGGACTACGAGCAGTACTTC. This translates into CASSFGTGDYEQYF.

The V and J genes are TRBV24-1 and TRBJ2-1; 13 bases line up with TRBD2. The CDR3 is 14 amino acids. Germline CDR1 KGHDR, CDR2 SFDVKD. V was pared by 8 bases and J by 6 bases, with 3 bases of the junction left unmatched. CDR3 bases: TGTGCCACCACCGGGACTAGCGGGACCAATGAGCAGTTCTTC. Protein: CATTGTSGTNEQFF.

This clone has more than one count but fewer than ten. The CDR3 region is CASTIRATDTQYF. Here the CDR3 DNA reads TGTGCCAGCACGATCAGGGCCACAGATACGCAGTATTTT. The chain couples TRBV7-8 to TRBJ2-3, with D possibly TRBD1 on 5 matching bases. V gave up 7 bases and J gave up 2 bases, with 10 bases separating them. Germline-derived CDR1 and CDR2 are SGHVS and FQNEAQ. This CDR3 has 13 residues.

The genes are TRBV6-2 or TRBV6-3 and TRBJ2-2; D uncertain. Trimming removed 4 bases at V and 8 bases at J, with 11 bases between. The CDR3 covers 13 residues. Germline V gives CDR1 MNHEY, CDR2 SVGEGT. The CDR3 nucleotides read TGTGCCAGCAGTTCCCCTGTCCTGGGGGAGCTGTTTTTT. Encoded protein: CASSSPVLGELFF.

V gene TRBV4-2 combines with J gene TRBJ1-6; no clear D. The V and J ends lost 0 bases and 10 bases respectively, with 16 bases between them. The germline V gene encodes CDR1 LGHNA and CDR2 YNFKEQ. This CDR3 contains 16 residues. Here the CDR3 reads CASSQELGRPLSPLHF. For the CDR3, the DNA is TGTGCCAGCAGCCAAGAACTGGGCAGGCCTCTGTCACCCCTCCACTTT.

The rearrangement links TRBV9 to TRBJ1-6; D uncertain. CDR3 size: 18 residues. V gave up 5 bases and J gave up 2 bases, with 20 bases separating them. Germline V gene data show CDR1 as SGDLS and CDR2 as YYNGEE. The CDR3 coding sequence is TGTGCCAGCAGAGAGTCGGGAGCCCCACTTACCTATAATTCACCCCTCCACTTT. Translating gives CASRESGAPLTYNSPLHF.